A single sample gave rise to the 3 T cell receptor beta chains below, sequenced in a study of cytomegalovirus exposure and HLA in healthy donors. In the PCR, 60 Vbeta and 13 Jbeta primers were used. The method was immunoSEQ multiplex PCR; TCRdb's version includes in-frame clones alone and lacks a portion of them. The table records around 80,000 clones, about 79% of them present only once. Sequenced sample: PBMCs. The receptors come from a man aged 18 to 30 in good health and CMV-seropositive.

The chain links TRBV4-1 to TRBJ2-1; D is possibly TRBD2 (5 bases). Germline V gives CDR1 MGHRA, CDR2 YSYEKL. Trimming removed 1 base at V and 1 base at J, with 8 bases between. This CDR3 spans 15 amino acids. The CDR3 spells CASSQGSGSYNEQFF. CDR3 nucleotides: TGCGCCAGCAGCCAAGGGAGCGGTTCCTACAATGAGCAGTTCTTC.

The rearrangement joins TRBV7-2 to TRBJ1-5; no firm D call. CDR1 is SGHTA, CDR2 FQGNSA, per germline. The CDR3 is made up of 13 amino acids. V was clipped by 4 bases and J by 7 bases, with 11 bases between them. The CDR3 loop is CASSSTIFQPQHF. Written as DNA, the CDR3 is TGTGCCAGCAGCTCCACTATCTTCCAGCCCCAGCATTTT.

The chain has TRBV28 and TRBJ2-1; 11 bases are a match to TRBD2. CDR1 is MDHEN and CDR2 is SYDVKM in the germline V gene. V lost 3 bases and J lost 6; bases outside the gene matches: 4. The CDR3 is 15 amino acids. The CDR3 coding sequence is TGTGCCAGCAGTTTCCCTAGCGGGAGGATCAATGAGCAGTTCTTC. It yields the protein CASSFPSGRINEQFF.